The 12 T cell receptor beta chains presented below share a single source sample, sequenced in a study of regulatory T cells in long-lasting Graves disease. Time point reported: persistent/refractory GD, antithyroid drugs over 5 years with positive TRAb. Isolated PBMC RNA provided the starting material for the TCR library. HTBI primers from iRepertoire and Arm-PCR of CDR3 regions yielded the TCR beta libraries. TCRdb reprocessed the multiplex PCR reads via MiXCR and lists one record per CDR3 protein. The top ten clones hold around 50% of a sample with some 280,000 distinct CDR3 sequences, around 23% of them seen once. This specimen consisted of peripheral blood mononuclear cells (PBMCs), obtained when the disease was refractory, from a patient treated with antithyroid drugs. Every receptor here comes from a female donor with Graves disease.

This clonotype has at least ten counts. V usage is TRBV7-2 and J usage is TRBJ1-4; no definite D call. The CDR3 is made up of 15 amino acids. Germline CDR1 is SGHTA and CDR2 is FQGNSA. V gave up 4 bases and J gave up 7 bases, with 16 bases separating them. Here the CDR3 DNA reads TGTGCCAGCAGCTACTCACGCGAGCGGGGTGAAAAACTGTTTTTT. It yields the protein CASSYSRERGEKLFF. The whole variable domain, remainder taken from reference TRBV7-2 and TRBJ1-4, is GAGVSQSPSNKVTEKGKDVELRCDPISGHTALYWYRQSLGQGLEFLIYFQGNSAPDKSGLPSDRFSAERTGGSVSTLTIQRTQQEDSAVYLCASSYSRERGEKLFFGSGTQLSVL.

V usage is TRBV27 and J usage is TRBJ1-1, with D perhaps TRBD1 (6 bases). The V end lost 2 bases, the J end lost 8 bases, and 15 bases lay between the germline ends. CDR1 MNHEY and CDR2 SMNVEV come from the germline V gene (reference sequence). There are 14 residues in the CDR3. CDR3 nucleotide sequence: TGTGCCAGCAGTTTACAGGGGACCGGGGGGGAAGCTTTCTTT. Encoded protein: CASSLQGTGGEAFF.

The gene calls are TRBV9 and TRBJ1-3; the D gene is possibly TRBD1 (5 bases). The CDR3 length is 17 residues. CDR1 SGDLS and CDR2 YYNGEE come from the germline V gene. The V end lost 0 bases, the J end lost 4 bases, and 17 bases lay between the germline ends. The CDR3 here is CASSVGGAGSSGNTIYF. The CDR3 nucleotides read TGTGCCAGCAGCGTAGGGGGAGCAGGGTCATCGGGAAACACCATATATTTT.

V gene TRBV5-1 combines with J gene TRBJ2-3, with TRBD2 matching 9 bases. Germline V CDR1 and CDR2: SGHRS, YFSETQ. The J segment lost 2 bases and the V segment lost 1 base, leaving 5 bases of the junction unmatched. There are 16 residues in the CDR3. CDR3 residues: CASSLRTSDFTDTQYF. The CDR3 nucleotides read TGCGCCAGCAGCTTGAGGACTAGCGATTTCACAGATACGCAGTATTTT.

The chain uses TRBV19 and TRBJ1-2; D is unclear. CDR1 LNHDA and CDR2 SQIVND come from the germline V gene (reference sequence). The V and J ends lost 2 bases and 6 bases respectively, with 19 bases between them. This CDR3 has 16 residues. This CDR3 reads CASSIRFGSTNDGYTF. The CDR3 DNA reads as TGTGCCAGTAGTATAAGATTCGGGTCCACAAATGATGGCTACACCTTC.

This clonotype was recorded many times. The rearrangement uses TRBV30 and TRBJ2-7, with 8 bases that match TRBD2. Trimming removed 5 bases from V and 4 bases from J; junction bases left unmatched: 4. The CDR3 is 12 residues long. Germline V gives CDR1 GTSNPN, CDR2 SVGIG (reference sequence). CDR3 loop: CAWASGSYEQYF. As DNA, the CDR3 is TGTGCCTGGGCCAGCGGGAGTTACGAGCAGTACTTC.

This clonotype showed up many times. The CDR3 spells CASSLWRRNSPLHF. The CDR3 coding sequence is TGTGCCAGCAGCTTGTGGCGAAGAAATTCACCCCTCCACTTT. V is TRBV5-5 and J is TRBJ1-6, with D hard to call. The V end lost 1 base, the J end lost 7 bases, and 9 bases lay between the germline ends. Germline V CDR1 and CDR2: SGHKS, YYEKEE (reference sequence). The CDR3 contains 14 residues.

This clonotype was seen many times. This chain connects TRBV20-1 to TRBJ1-2; D may be TRBD1 (5 bases). There are 16 residues in the CDR3. Germline V gene lookup returns CDR1 DFQATT and CDR2 SNEGSKA (reference sequence). Trimming removed 5 bases from V and 7 bases from J, with 26 bases in between. DNA for the CDR3: TGCAGTGCTCGTCAGAGGGGCGGTCTAGGGTCGAGTGGCTACACCTTC. It encodes CSARQRGGLGSSGYTF.

Only one count was recorded for this clonotype. This chain links TRBV15 with TRBJ2-7; D not resolved. The CDR3 is 12 residues long. From germline, CDR1 is LNHNV and CDR2 YYDKDF (reference sequence). With 0 bases removed from V and 7 bases from J, the gap between germline ends came to 7 bases. This CDR3 reads CATSRDSREQYF. The CDR3 DNA is TGTGCCACCAGCAGAGATTCCCGGGAGCAGTACTTC.

This clonotype was picked up a small number of times. The rearrangement joins TRBV27 to TRBJ2-4; 8 bases fit TRBD1. The CDR3 extends over 15 amino acids. Trimming cost V 6 bases and J 3 bases; bases outside gene matches: 7. Germline lookup yields CDR1 MNHEY and CDR2 SMNVEV (reference sequence). The CDR3 protein is CASSEQGVDKNIQYF. The CDR3 DNA reads TGTGCCAGCAGCGAACAGGGGGTTGACAAAAACATTCAGTACTTC.

This clonotype appeared a few times. J is TRBJ2-2 and V is TRBV12-3 or TRBV12-4; 7 bases match TRBD2. The trim removed 6 bases at V and 4 bases at J, leaving 2 bases unmatched. There are 13 residues in the CDR3. CDR3 sequence (DNA): TGTGCCAGCAGGGGGAGGGCCACCGGGGAGCTGTTTTTT. It yields the protein CASRGRATGELFF.

The genes are TRBV7-9 and TRBJ1-1, with unresolved D. The length of the CDR3 is 14 residues. The germline gives CDR1 SEHNR, CDR2 FQNEAQ (reference sequence). V was trimmed by 0 bases and J by 6 bases, leaving 11 bases between them. The DNA for the CDR3 is TGTGCCAGCAGCTTAGCCGGTTCGAGCGCTGAAGCTTTCTTT. Its translation is CASSLAGSSAEAFF.